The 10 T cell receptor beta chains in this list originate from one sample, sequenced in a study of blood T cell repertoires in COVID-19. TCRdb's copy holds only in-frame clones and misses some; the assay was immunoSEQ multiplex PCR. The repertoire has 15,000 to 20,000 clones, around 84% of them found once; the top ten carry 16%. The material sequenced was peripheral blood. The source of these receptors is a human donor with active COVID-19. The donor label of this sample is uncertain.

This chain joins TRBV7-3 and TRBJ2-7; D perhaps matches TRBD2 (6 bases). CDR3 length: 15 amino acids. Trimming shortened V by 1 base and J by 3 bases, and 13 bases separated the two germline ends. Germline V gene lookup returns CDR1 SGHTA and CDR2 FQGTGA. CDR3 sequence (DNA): TGTGCCAGCAGCTTAAGTGGCGGGGCTAACTACGAGCAGTACTTC. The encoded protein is CASSLSGGANYEQYF.

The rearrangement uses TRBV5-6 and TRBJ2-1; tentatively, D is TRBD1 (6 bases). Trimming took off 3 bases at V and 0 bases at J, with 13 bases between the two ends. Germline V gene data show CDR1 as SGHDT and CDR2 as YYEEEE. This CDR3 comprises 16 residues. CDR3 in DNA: TGTGCCAGCAGCTGGGGGCTGGGGAGCTCCTACAATGAGCAGTTCTTC. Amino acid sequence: CASSWGLGSSYNEQFF.

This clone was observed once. CDR3 loop: CASRRGTVYGYTF. Written as DNA, the CDR3 is TGTGCCAGCAGGAGGGGGACGGTATATGGCTACACCTTC. The rearrangement joins TRBV12-3 or TRBV12-4 to TRBJ1-2, with D possibly TRBD1 on 6 matching bases. The CDR3 runs to 13 residues. The V end was cut by 6 bases, the J end by 5 bases, with 13 bases between.

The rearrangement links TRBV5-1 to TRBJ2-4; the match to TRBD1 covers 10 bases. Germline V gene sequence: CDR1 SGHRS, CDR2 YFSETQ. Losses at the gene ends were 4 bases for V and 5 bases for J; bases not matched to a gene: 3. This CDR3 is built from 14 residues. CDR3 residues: CASSPGTGENIQYF. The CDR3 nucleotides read TGCGCCAGCAGCCCTGGGACAGGGGAAAACATTCAGTACTTC.

The DNA for the CDR3 is TGTGCCAGCAGCCCAACCGGGACAGCTAACTATGGCTACACCTTC. Its protein product is CASSPTGTANYGYTF. V gene TRBV11-2 combines with J gene TRBJ1-2, with TRBD1 identical over 7 bases. V shed 5 bases, J shed 0 bases, and the junction held 6 bases outside the gene matches. Germline CDR1 SGHAT, CDR2 FQNNGV. The CDR3 covers 15 residues.

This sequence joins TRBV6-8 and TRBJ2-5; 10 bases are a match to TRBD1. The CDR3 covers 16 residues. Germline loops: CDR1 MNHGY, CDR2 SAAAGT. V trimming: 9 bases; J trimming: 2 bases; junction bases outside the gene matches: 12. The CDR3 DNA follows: TGTGCCAGGGTATATGGGACAGGGGTGAAACAAGAGACCCAGTACTTC. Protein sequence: CARVYGTGVKQETQYF.

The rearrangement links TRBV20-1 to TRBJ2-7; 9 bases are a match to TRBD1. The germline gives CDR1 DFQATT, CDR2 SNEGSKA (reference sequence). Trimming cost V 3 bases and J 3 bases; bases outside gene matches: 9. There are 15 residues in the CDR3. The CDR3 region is CSASALTGGDYEQYF. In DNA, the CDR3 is TGCAGTGCTAGTGCCCTGACAGGGGGGGACTACGAGCAGTACTTC.

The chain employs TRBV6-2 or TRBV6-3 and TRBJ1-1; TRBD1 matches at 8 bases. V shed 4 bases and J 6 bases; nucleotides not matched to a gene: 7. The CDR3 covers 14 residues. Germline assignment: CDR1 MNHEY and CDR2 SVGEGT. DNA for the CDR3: TGTGCCAGCAGTTCGGTTGGACAGGGCGCTGAAGCTTTCTTT. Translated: CASSSVGQGAEAFF.

In DNA, the CDR3 is TGTGCCAGCAGCCGCCGGACTAGCGGGGGCCAAGAGACCCAGTACTTC. Protein product: CASSRRTSGGQETQYF. This chain joins TRBV3-1 (or the pseudogene TRBV3-2) and TRBJ2-5, with 13 bases aligning to TRBD2. There are 16 residues in the CDR3. The germline gives CDR1 LGHDT, CDR2 YNNKEL (reference sequence). With 4 bases clipped from V and 1 base from J, the junction kept 3 bases outside the gene matches.

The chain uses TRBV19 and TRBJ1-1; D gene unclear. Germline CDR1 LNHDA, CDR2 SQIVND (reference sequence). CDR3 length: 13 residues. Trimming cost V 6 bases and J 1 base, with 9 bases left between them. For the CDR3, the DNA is TGTGCCAGTAGCCCACGGTGGAACACTGAAGCTTTCTTT. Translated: CASSPRWNTEAFF.